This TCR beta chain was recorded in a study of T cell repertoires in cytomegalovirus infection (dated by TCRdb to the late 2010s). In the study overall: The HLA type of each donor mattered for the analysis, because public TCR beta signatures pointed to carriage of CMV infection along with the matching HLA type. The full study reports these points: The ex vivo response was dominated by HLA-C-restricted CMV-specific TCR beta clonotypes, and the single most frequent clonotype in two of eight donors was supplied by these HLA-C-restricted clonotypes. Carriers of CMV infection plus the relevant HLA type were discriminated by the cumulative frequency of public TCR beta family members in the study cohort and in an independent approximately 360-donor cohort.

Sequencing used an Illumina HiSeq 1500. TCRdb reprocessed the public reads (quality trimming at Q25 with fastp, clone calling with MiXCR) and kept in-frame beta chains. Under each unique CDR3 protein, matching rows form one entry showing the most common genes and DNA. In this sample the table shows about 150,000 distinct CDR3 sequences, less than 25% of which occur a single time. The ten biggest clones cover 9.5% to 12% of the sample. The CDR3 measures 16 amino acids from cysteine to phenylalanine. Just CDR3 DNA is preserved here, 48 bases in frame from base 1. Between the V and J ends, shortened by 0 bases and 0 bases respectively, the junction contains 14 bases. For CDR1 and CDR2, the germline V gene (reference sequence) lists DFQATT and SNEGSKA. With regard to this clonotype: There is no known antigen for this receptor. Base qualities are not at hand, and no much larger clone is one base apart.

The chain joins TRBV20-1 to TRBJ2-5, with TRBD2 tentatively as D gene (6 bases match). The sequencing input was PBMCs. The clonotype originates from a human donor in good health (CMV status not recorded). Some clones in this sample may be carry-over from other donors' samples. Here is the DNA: TGCAGTGCTAGAGAGGGGGGAGGCAGAAACCAAGAGACCCAGTACTTC. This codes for CSAREGGGRNQETQYF.